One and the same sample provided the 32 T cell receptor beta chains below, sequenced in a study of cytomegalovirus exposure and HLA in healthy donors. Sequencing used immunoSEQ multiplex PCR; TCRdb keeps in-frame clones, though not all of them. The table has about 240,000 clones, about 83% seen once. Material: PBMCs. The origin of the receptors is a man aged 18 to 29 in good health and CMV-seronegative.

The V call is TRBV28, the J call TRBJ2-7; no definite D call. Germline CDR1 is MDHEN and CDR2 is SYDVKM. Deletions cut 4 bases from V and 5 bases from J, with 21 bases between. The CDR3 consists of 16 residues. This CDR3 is CASSSPPGRPHNEQYF. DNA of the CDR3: TGTGCCAGCAGTTCCCCCCCAGGCAGGCCGCACAACGAGCAGTACTTC.

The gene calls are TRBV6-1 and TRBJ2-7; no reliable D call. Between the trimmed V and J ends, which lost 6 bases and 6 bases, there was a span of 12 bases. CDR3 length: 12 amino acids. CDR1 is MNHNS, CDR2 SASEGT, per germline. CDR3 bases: TGTGCCAGCAGGGCAGGTCTCGTCGAGCAGTACTTC. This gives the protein CASRAGLVEQYF.

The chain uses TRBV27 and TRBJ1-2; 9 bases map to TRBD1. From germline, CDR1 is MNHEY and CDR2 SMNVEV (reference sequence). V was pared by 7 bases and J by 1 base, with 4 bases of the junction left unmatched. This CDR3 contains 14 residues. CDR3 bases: TGTGCCAGCACCTCGACAGGGGGTAACTATGGCTACACCTTC. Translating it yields CASTSTGGNYGYTF.

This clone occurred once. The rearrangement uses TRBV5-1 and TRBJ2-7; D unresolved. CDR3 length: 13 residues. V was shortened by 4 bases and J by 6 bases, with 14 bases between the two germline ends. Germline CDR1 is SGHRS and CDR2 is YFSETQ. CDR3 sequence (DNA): TGCGCCAGCAGCGTGGACCCGGTTTCCGAGCAGTACTTC. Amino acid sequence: CASSVDPVSEQYF. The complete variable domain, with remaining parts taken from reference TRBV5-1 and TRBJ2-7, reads KAGVTQTPRYLIKTRGQQVTLSCSPISGHRSVSWYQQTPGQGLQFLFEYFSETQRNKGNFPGRFSGRQFSNSRSEMNVSTLELGDSALYLCASSVDPVSEQYFGPGTRLTVT.

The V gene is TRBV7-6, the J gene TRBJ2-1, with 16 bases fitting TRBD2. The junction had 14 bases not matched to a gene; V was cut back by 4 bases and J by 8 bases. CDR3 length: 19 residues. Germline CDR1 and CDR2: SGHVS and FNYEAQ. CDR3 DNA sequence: TGTGCCAGCAGCTCCGACCTCAATCCGGGACTAGCGGGAGGGCATGAGCAGTTCTTC. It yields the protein CASSSDLNPGLAGGHEQFF.

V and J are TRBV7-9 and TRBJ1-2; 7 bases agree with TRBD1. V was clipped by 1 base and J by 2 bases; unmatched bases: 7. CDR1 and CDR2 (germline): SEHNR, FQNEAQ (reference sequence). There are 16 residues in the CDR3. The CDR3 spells CASSLEGGRGNYGYTF. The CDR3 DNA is TGTGCCAGCAGCTTAGAAGGGGGCAGGGGGAACTATGGCTACACCTTC.

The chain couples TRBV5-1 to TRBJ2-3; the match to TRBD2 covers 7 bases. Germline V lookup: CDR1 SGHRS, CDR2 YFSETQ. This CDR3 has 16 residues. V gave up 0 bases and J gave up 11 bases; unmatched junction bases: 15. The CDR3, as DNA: TGCGCCAGCAGCTTGGGTTCAGCGGGATCCTCTGTCGGGCAGTATTTT. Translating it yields CASSLGSAGSSVGQYF.

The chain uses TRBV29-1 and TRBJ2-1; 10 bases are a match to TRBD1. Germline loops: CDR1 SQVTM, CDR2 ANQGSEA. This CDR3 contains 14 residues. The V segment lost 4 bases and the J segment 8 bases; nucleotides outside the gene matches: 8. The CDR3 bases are TGCAGCGTTGTCCCCGGGACAGGGGATGATGAGCAGTTCTTC. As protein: CSVVPGTGDDEQFF.

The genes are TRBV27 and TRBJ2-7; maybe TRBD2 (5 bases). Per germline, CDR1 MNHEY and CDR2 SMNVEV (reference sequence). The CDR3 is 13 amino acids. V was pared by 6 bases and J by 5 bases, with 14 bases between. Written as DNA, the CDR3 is TGTGCCAGCAGGACCGGGATAACCGACGAGCAGTACTTC. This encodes CASRTGITDEQYF.

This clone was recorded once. Here the CDR3 DNA reads TGCGCCAGCAGGGGGACAGGGGACACTGAAGCTTTCTTT. This translates into CASRGTGDTEAFF. The V gene is TRBV5-1, the J gene TRBJ1-1; the match to TRBD1 covers 10 bases. The CDR3 contains 13 residues. The germline V gene has CDR1 SGHRS and CDR2 YFSETQ. V was clipped by 5 bases and J by 3 bases; unmatched bases: 1.

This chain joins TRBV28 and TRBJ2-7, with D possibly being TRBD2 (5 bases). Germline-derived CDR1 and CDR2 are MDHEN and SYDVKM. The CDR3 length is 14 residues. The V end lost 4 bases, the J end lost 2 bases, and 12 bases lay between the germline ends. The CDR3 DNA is TGTGCCAGCAGTTCTGGCGGGTACACCTACGAGCAGTACTTC. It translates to CASSSGGYTYEQYF.

CDR3 sequence reads: CASSEGGPNSGNTIYF. The CDR3 DNA follows: TGTGCCAGCAGTGAAGGGGGGCCCAACTCTGGAAACACCATATATTTT. V usage is TRBV2 and J usage is TRBJ1-3; maybe TRBD1 (6 bases). CDR3 length: 16 residues. V was cut by 1 base and J by 0 bases, with 10 bases left in between. Germline V gene data show CDR1 as SNHLY and CDR2 as FYNNEI. The full variable domain, with the rest looked up from reference TRBV2 and TRBJ1-3, is EPEVTQTPSHQVTQMGQEVILRCVPISNHLYFYWYRQILGQKVEFLVSFYNNEISEKSEIFDDQFSVERPDGSNFTLKIRSTKLEDSAMYFCASSEGGPNSGNTIYFGEGSWLTVV.

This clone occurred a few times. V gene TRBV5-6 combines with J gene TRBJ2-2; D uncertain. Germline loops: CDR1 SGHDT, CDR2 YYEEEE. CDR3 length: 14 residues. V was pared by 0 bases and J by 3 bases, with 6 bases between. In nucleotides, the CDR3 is TGTGCCAGCAGCTTGGTGGCAGACACCGGGGAGCTGTTTTTT. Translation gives CASSLVADTGELFF.

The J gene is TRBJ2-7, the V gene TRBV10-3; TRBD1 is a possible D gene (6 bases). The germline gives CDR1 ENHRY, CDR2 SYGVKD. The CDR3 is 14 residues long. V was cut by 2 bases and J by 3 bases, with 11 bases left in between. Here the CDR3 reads CAISETDRSYEQYF. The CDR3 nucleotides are TGTGCCATCAGTGAGACCGACAGGAGCTACGAGCAGTACTTC.

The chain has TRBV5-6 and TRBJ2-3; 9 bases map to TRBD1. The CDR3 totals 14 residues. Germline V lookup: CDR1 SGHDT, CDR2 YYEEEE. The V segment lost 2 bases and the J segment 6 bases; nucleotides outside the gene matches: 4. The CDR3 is CASSLDRGRDTQYF. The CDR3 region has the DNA TGTGCCAGCAGCTTAGACAGGGGGAGGGATACGCAGTATTTT.

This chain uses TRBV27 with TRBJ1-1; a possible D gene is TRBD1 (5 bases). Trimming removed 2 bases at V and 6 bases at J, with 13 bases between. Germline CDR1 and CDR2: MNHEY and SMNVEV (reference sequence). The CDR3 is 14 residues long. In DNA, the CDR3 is TGTGCCAGCAGTTTAGGATGGGGCAGCCCTGAAGCTTTCTTT. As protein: CASSLGWGSPEAFF.

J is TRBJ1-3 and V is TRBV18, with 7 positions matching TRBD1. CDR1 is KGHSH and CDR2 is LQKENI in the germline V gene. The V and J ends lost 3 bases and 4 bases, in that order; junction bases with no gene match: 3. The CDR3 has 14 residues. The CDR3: CASSPTGSGNTIYF. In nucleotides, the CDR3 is TGTGCCAGCTCACCGACAGGGTCAGGAAACACCATATATTTT.

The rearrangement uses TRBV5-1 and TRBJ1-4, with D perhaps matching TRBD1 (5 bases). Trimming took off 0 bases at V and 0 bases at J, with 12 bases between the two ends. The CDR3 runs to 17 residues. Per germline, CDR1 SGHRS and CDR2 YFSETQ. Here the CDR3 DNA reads TGCGCCAGCAGCTTGGCCAATCCGGGGGCAACTAATGAAAAACTGTTTTTT. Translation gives CASSLANPGATNEKLFF.

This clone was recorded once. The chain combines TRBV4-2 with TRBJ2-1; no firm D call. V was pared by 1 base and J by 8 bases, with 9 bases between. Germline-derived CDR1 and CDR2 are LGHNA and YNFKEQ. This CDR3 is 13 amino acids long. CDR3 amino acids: CASSQAATDEQFF. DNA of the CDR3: TGTGCCAGCAGCCAAGCCGCTACCGATGAGCAGTTCTTC.

The chain's CDR3 is CASSPDSRLAESYEQYF. CDR3 in DNA: TGCGCCAGCAGCCCAGACTCCCGACTAGCGGAGAGCTACGAGCAGTACTTC. This chain links TRBV4-3 with TRBJ2-7, with TRBD2 matching 9 bases. Unmatched junction bases numbered 13, after V lost 4 bases and J lost 3 bases. The length of the CDR3 is 17 residues. The germline V gene encodes CDR1 LGHNA and CDR2 YSLEER.

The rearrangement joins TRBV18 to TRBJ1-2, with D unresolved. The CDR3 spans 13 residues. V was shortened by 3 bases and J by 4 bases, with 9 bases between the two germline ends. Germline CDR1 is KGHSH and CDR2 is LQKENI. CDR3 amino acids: CASSPPGTYGYTF. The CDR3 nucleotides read TGTGCCAGCTCACCGCCGGGAACCTATGGCTACACCTTC.

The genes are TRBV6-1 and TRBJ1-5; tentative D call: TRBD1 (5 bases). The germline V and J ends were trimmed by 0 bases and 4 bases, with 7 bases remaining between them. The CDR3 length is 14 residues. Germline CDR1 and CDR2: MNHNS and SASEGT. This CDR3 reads CASSEAPGNQPQHF. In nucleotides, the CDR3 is TGTGCCAGCAGTGAAGCGCCAGGGAATCAGCCCCAGCATTTT.

CDR3 in amino acids: CASSRTGGGEEKLFF. In DNA, the CDR3 is TGTGCCAGCAGCCGAACAGGGGGAGGGGAGGAAAAACTGTTTTTT. The chain uses TRBV6-5 and TRBJ1-4; 8 nucleotides line up with TRBD1. Trimming at V came to 6 bases and at J to 8 bases, leaving 11 bases not matched to a gene. This CDR3 spans 15 amino acids. Germline values: CDR1 MNHEY, CDR2 SVGAGI.

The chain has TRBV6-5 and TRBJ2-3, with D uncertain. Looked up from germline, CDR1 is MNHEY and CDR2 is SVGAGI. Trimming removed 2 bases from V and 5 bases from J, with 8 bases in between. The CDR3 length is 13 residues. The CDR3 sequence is CASSYPGRDTQYF. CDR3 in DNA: TGTGCCAGCAGTTACCCTGGGCGAGATACGCAGTATTTT.

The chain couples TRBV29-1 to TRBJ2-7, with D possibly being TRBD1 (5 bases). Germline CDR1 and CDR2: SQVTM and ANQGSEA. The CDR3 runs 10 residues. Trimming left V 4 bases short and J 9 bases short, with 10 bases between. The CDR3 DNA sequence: TGCAGCGTTGTGGCCCAGGGGCAGTACTTC. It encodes CSVVAQGQYF.

DNA for the CDR3: TGTGCCAGCAGACCCCGCCAGGGAGGGAACACCGGGGAGCTGTTTTTT. Its translation is CASRPRQGGNTGELFF. V gene TRBV13 combines with J gene TRBJ2-2, with D possibly TRBD2 on 6 matching bases. Germline loops: CDR1 PRHDT, CDR2 FYEKMQ (reference sequence). This CDR3 region has 16 residues. Trimming shortened V by 6 bases and J by 1 base, and 15 bases separated the two germline ends. The full variable domain, completed using reference TRBV13 and TRBJ2-2, is AAGVIQSPRHLIKEKRETATLKCYPIPRHDTVYWYQQGPGQDPQFLISFYEKMQSDKGSIPDRFSAQQFSDYHSELNMSSLELGDSALYFCASRPRQGGNTGELFFGEGSRLTVL.

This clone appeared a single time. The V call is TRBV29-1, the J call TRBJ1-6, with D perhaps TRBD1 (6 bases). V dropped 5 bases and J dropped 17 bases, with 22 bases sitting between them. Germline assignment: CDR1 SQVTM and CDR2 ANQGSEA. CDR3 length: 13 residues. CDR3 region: CSVRGLLGQGIHF. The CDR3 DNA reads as TGCAGCGTTCGGGGCCTTTTAGGGCAGGGGATCCACTTT.

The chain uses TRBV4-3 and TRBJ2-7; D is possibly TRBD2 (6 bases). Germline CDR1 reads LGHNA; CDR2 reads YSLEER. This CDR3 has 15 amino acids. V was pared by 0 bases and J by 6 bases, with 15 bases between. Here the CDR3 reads CASSQDTGEGFEQYF. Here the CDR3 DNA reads TGCGCCAGCAGCCAAGATACGGGGGAAGGCTTCGAGCAGTACTTC.

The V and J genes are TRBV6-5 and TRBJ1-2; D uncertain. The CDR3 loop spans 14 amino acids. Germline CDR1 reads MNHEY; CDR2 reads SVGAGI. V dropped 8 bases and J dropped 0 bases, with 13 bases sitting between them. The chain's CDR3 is CASGYREPNYGYTF. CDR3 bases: TGTGCCAGCGGCTACAGAGAACCTAACTATGGCTACACCTTC.

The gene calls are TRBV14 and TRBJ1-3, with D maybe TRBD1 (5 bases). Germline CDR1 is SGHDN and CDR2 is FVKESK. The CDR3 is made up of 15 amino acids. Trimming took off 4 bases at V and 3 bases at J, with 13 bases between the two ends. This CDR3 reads CASSPDNGNGNTIYF. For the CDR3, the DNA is TGTGCCAGCAGCCCGGACAACGGAAATGGAAACACCATATATTTT.

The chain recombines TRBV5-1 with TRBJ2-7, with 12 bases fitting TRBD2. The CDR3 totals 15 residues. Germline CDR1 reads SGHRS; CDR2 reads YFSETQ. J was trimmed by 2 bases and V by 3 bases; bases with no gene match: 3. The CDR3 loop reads CASSSLAGGTYEQYF. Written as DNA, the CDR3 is TGCGCCAGCAGCTCACTAGCGGGGGGAACCTACGAGCAGTACTTC.

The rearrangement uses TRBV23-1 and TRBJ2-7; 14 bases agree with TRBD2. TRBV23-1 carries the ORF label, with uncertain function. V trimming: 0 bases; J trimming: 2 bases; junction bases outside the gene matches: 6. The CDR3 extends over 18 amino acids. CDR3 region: CASSQSGLAGGHTYEQYF. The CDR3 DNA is TGCGCCAGCAGTCAATCCGGACTAGCGGGAGGTCACACCTACGAGCAGTACTTC.